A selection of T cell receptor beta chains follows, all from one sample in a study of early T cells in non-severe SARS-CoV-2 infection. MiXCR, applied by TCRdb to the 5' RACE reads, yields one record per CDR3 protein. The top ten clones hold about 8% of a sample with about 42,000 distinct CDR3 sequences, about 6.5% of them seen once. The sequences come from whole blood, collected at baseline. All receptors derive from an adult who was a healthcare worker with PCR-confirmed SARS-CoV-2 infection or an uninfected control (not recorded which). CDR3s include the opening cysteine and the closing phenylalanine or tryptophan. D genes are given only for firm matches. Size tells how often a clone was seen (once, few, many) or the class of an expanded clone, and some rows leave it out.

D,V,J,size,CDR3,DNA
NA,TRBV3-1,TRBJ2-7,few,CASSQTSGGYEQYF,TGTGCCAGCAGCCAAACGTCCGGCGGCTACGAGCAGTACTTC
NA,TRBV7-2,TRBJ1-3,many,CASSLRWGNSGNTIYF,TGTGCCAGCAGCTTACGGTGGGGGAACTCTGGAAACACCATATATTTT
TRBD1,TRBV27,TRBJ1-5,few,CASRGTGRQPQHF,TGTGCCAGCAGGGGGACAGGTCGGCAGCCCCAGCATTTT
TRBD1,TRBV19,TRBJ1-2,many,CASSPGTALNYGYTF,TGTGCCAGTAGTCCCGGGACAGCATTAAACTATGGCTACACCTTC
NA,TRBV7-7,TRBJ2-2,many,CASSPAGTPATGELFF,TGTGCCAGCAGCCCAGCCGGGACGCCAGCGACCGGGGAGCTGTTTTTT
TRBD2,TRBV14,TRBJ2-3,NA,CASIKRGGTDTQYF,TGTGCCAGCATAAAGCGGGGGGGCACGGATACGCAGTATTTT
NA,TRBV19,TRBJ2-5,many,CASSRQHQETQYF,TGTGCCAGTAGTCGGCAGCACCAAGAGACCCAGTACTTC
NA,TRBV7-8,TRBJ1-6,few,CASSFTQNSPLHF,TGTGCCAGCAGCTTTACACAGAATTCACCCCTCCACTTT
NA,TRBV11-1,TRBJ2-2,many,CASSPRSRLNTGELFF,TGTGCCAGCAGCCCTCGGAGTCGACTAAACACCGGGGAGCTGTTTTTT
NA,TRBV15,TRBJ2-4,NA,CATSVERAKNIQYF,TGTGCCACCAGCGTAGAGAGAGCCAAAAACATTCAGTACTTC
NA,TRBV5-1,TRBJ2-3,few,CASSLASLDTQYF,TGCGCCAGCAGCTTGGCCAGTCTAGATACGCAGTATTTT
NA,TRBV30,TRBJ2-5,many,CAWKGWAGETQYF,TGTGCCTGGAAAGGGTGGGCAGGGGAGACCCAGTACTTC
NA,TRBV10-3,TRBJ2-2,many,CAISQGWMNTGELFF,TGTGCCATCAGTCAGGGGTGGATGAACACCGGGGAGCTGTTTTTT
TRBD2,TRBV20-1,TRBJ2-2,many,CSAYWRGEGTGELFF,TGCAGTGCCTACTGGCGGGGGGAAGGAACCGGGGAGCTGTTTTTT
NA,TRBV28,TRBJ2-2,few,CASRGVGELFF,TGTGCCAGCAGGGGGGTCGGGGAGCTGTTTTTT
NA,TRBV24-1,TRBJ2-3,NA,CATSMSTDTQYF,TGTGCCACCAGTATGAGCACAGATACGCAGTATTTT
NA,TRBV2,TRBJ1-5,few,CASSPSPPLNQPQHF,TGTGCCAGCAGTCCCTCCCCTCCCCTCAATCAGCCCCAGCATTTT
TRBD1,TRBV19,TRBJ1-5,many,CASSIDRTGNQPQHF,TGTGCCAGTAGTATAGATAGGACAGGGAATCAGCCCCAGCATTTT
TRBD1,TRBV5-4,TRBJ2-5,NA,CASSYGTGGETQYF,TGTGCCAGCAGCTACGGGACAGGGGGCGAGACCCAGTACTTC
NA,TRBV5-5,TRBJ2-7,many,CASSLGPGTSSYEQYF,TGTGCCAGCAGCTTGGGTCCGGGGACAAGCTCCTACGAGCAGTACTTC
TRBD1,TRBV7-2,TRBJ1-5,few,CASSLRTGTNQPQHF,TGTGCCAGCAGCTTAAGGACAGGGACAAATCAGCCCCAGCATTTT
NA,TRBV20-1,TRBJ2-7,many,CSAGGSSYEQYF,TGCAGTGCCGGGGGCAGCTCCTACGAGCAGTACTTC
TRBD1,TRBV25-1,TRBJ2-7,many,CASSPQGQNYEQYF,TGTGCCAGCAGTCCTCAGGGACAGAACTACGAGCAGTACTTC
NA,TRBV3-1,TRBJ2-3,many,CASSRSLPTDTQYF,TGTGCCAGCAGCCGATCCCTACCCACAGATACGCAGTATTTT
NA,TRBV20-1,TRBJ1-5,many,CSARSGDSNQPQHF,TGCAGTGCTAGATCGGGGGACAGCAATCAGCCCCAGCATTTT
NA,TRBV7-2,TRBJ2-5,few,CASSLARGQETQYF,TGTGCCAGCAGCTTAGCGAGGGGACAAGAGACCCAGTACTTC
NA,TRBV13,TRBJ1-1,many,CASSQWGRGNTEAFF,TGTGCCAGCAGCCAGTGGGGCAGGGGGAACACTGAAGCTTTCTTT
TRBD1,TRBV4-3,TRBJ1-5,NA,CASSRDRKYNQPQHF,TGCGCCAGCAGCCGGGACAGAAAATACAATCAGCCCCAGCATTTT
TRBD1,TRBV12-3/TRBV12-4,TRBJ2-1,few,CASSSGTGGVSYNEQFF,TGTGCCAGCAGCTCCGGGACAGGGGGTGTCTCCTACAATGAGCAGTTCTTC
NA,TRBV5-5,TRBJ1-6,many,CASSLGRQAGSPLHF,TGTGCCAGCAGCTTAGGCCGACAGGCTGGATCACCCCTCCACTTT
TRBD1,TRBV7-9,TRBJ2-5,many,CASSPRTGVFQETQYF,TGTGCCAGCAGCCCACGGACAGGGGTTTTCCAAGAGACCCAGTACTTC
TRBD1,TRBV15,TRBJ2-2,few,CATSRQGDTGELFF,TGTGCCACCAGCAGGCAGGGGGACACCGGGGAGCTGTTTTTT
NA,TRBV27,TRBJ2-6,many,CASSLGGANVLTF,TGTGCCAGCAGTTTAGGTGGGGCCAACGTCCTGACTTTC
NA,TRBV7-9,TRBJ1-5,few,CASSLDGQPQHF,TGTGCCAGCAGCTTAGACGGGCAGCCCCAGCATTTT
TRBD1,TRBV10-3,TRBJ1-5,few,CAISDDRVNGQPQHF,TGTGCCATCAGTGACGACAGGGTCAACGGGCAGCCCCAGCATTTT
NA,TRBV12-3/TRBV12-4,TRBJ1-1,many,CASSKNTEAFF,TGTGCCAGCAGTAAGAACACTGAAGCTTTCTTT
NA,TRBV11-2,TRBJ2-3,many,CASRRVVNTDTQYF,TGTGCCAGCAGGCGGGTGGTGAACACAGATACGCAGTATTTT
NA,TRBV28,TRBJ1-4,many,CASSYSGTNEKLFF,TGTGCCAGCAGTTACTCGGGAACTAATGAAAAACTGTTTTTT
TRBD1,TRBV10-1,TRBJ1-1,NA,CASSESNLRQGGTEAFF,TGCGCCAGCAGTGAGTCGAATTTAAGACAGGGCGGTACTGAAGCTTTCTTT
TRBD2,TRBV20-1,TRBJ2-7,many,CSARVAGGYGEQYF,TGCAGTGCTAGAGTTGCGGGGGGTTATGGCGAGCAGTACTTC
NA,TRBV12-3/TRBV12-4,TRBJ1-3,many,CASSFSRGSPSGNTIYF,TGTGCCAGCAGTTTTAGCCGGGGTTCCCCCTCTGGAAACACCATATATTTT
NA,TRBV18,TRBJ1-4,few,CASSRTGSPNEKLFF,TGTGCCAGCTCACGAACCGGGTCCCCTAATGAAAAACTGTTTTTT
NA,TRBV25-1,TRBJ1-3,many,CASSEWGYSGNTIYF,TGTGCCAGCAGTGAATGGGGTTACTCTGGAAACACCATATATTTT
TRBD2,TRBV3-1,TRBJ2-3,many,CASSQSSSGDITDTQYF,TGTGCCAGCAGCCAGAGTTCGAGCGGGGATATCACAGATACGCAGTATTTT
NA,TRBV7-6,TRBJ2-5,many,CASSLGPGSQETQYF,TGTGCCAGCAGCTTAGGTCCGGGTTCCCAAGAGACCCAGTACTTC
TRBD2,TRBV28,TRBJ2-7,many,CASSLAGGSYEQYF,TGTGCCAGCAGTCTAGCGGGGGGCTCCTACGAGCAGTACTTC
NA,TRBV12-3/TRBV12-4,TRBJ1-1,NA,CASSLPANTEAFF,TGTGCCAGCAGTTTGCCAGCTAACACTGAAGCTTTCTTT
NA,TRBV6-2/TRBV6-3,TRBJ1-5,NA,CASSNQGYQPQHF,TGTGCCAGCAGCAACCAGGGTTATCAGCCCCAGCATTTT
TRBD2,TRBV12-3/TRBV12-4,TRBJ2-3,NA,CASSLLRGGGTDTQYF,TGTGCCAGCAGTTTGTTGCGGGGGGGCGGCACAGATACGCAGTATTTT
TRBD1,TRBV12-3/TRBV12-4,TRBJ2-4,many,CASREGGQGRRNIQYF,TGTGCCAGCAGGGAGGGAGGACAGGGCCGTAGAAACATTCAGTACTTC
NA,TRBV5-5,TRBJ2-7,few,CASSPGPEYEQYF,TGTGCCAGCAGCCCGGGACCCGAATACGAGCAGTACTTC
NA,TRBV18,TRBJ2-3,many,CASSPSGMGTDTQYF,TGTGCCAGCTCACCGTCAGGGATGGGTACAGATACGCAGTATTTT
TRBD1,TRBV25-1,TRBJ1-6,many,CATRGTTGDNSPLHF,TGTGCCACCAGGGGGACGACAGGGGATAATTCACCCCTCCACTTT
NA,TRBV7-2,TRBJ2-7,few,CASSLGVHSYEQYF,TGTGCCAGCAGTTTGGGGGTACACTCCTACGAGCAGTACTTC
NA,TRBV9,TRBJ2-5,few,CASSVVPLETQYF,TGTGCCAGCAGCGTAGTCCCCCTAGAGACCCAGTACTTC
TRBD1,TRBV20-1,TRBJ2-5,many,CSARVRTGRLETQYF,TGCAGTGCTAGAGTCCGGACAGGGCGGTTGGAGACCCAGTACTTC
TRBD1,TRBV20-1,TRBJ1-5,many,CSAGTGGMGNQPQHF,TGCAGTGCTGGCACAGGGGGGATGGGAAATCAGCCCCAGCATTTT
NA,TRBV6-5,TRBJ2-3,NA,CASSYRGSSTDTQYF,TGTGCCAGCAGTTATAGGGGTTCTAGCACAGATACGCAGTATTTT
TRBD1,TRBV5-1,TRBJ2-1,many,CASSLTATGAAPYNEQFF,TGCGCCAGCAGCTTGACGGCTACAGGGGCCGCCCCGTACAATGAGCAGTTCTTC